This TCR beta chain was observed in a study of PD-L1 blockade in urothelial cancer. The CDR3 is made up of 16 amino acids. Time point described: pretreatment peripheral blood. Sequenced by immunoSEQ multiplex PCR; TCRdb stores in-frame clones only, minus some. The sample lists roughly 49,000 clones; about 86% were seen once. The input for sequencing was PBMCs, taken around atezolizumab (anti-PD-L1) treatment. The sequence was collected from a man in his fifties or sixties with urothelial cancer. This chain connects TRBV12-2 to TRBJ2-3; the listed D gene, TRBD2, was not tested against the DNA. TRBV12-2 is a known pseudogene. The CDR3 sequence: CASRFGNQASTDTQYF. In nucleotides, the CDR3 is TGTGCAAGTCGCTTTGGTAACCAAGCGAGCACAGATACGCAGTATTTT.